The entry below describes one TCR beta chain. Antigen: not known. The naive CD8 subset, CD45RO-negative cells positively selected for CCR7, excluded terminally differentiated effector memory CD45RA+ cells. Only in-frame clones appear in the TCRdb table, and some are missing; sequencing was by immunoSEQ multiplex PCR. Among 1.5 million to 2.5 million clones listed, about 94% were seen once. This record comes from a study of shared clonotypes between healthy human individuals. V gave up 8 bases and J gave up 7 bases; unmatched junction bases: 5. The CDR3 covers 14 residues. Germline V gives CDR1 SEHNR, CDR2 FQNEAQ (reference sequence). Overall study findings and caveats: Only blood was sampled; tissue repertoires likely differ. The study generally estimated greater richness for naive than memory subsets. Depth was large, yet rarefaction showed that sorted-subset sequencing was incomplete.

This TCR was sampled from a man aged 18 to 29 in good health. The chain combines TRBV7-9 with TRBJ1-4, with TRBD1 matching over 12 bases. The sample comprised naive CD8+ T cells sorted from blood. CDR3 residues: CASGGQGAFEKLFF. CDR3 in DNA: TGTGCCAGCGGGGGACAGGGGGCTTTTGAAAAACTGTTTTTT.